The rows below give T cell receptor beta chains drawn from one sample of a study of OX40 agonist ivuxolimab in advanced cancers. The method was immunoSEQ multiplex PCR; TCRdb's version includes in-frame clones alone and lacks a portion of them. The sample includes about 15,000 clones, 80% of them seen just once. The sample was CD4+ or CD8+ T cells sorted from blood, taken in a trial of the OX40 agonist ivuxolimab. The receptors stem from an adult with an advanced solid tumor such as melanoma, head and neck, liver or kidney cancer. The CDR3 runs from the conserved cysteine through the conserved F or W. The D gene is left open where the match is weak. Not all rows give a size; the values are once, few, many and, for expanded clones, a class.

abundance | j_gene | v_gene | d_gene | CDR3aa | CDR3nt
- | TRBJ1-2 | TRBV25-1 | TRBD1 | CASSGKTGGYGYTF | TGTGCCAGCAGTGGTAAAACAGGGGGCTATGGCTACACCTTC
- | TRBJ1-1 | TRBV7-9 | - | CASSLAGGGRTEAFF | TGTGCCAGCAGCTTAGCGGGAGGGGGAAGGACTGAAGCTTTCTTT
- | TRBJ1-1 | TRBV6-6 | - | CASSYLGHSNTEAFF | TGTGCCAGCAGTTACTTGGGACACTCGAACACTGAAGCTTTCTTT
- | TRBJ2-7 | TRBV13 | - | CASSLWNEQYF | TGTGCCAGCAGCTTATGGAACGAGCAGTACTTC
- | TRBJ1-1 | TRBV9 | - | CASSAEGRNTEAFF | TGTGCCAGCAGCGCCGAGGGGAGGAACACTGAAGCTTTCTTT
many | TRBJ2-2 | TRBV11-3 | - | CASSPGTANTGELFF | TGTGCCAGCAGCCCCGGGACTGCGAACACCGGGGAGCTGTTTTTT
- | TRBJ2-7 | TRBV7-9 | - | CASSSNRDGTYEQYF | TGTGCCAGCAGCTCTAACCGGGACGGGACCTACGAGCAGTACTTC
few | TRBJ2-6 | TRBV10-1 | TRBD1 | CASSEFKRGRVGANVLTF | TGCGCCAGCAGTGAATTTAAAAGGGGGCGCGTCGGGGCCAACGTCCTGACTTTC
- | TRBJ1-3 | TRBV7-6 | - | CASSWDTSSGNTIYF | TGTGCCAGCAGCTGGGACACGAGCTCTGGAAACACCATATATTTT
- | TRBJ1-1 | TRBV6-5 | - | CASSYVGLNTEAFF | TGTGCCAGCAGTTACGTCGGTTTGAACACTGAAGCTTTCTTT
- | TRBJ1-3 | TRBV2 | TRBD1 | CASSDLFTGGSSGNTIYF | TGTGCCAGCAGTGACCTATTCACAGGGGGCTCTTCTGGAAACACCATATATTTT
few | TRBJ2-5 | TRBV11-2 | - | CASSPSPGTETQYF | TGTGCCAGCAGCCCCAGCCCCGGGACTGAGACCCAGTACTTC
once | TRBJ2-1 | TRBV30 | TRBD2 | CAWRSYSGSRNEQFF | TGTGCCTGGAGGTCGTATAGCGGGTCTCGTAATGAGCAGTTCTTC
- | TRBJ1-2 | TRBV6-5 | - | CASSPYRTSGGYTF | TGTGCCAGCAGCCCCTACAGGACGTCCGGGGGCTACACCTTC
- | TRBJ2-7 | TRBV7-9 | TRBD2 | CASSDQLAGTYEQYF | TGTGCCAGCAGCGACCAACTAGCGGGGACCTACGAGCAGTACTTC